What follows describes a single T cell receptor (beta chain). The target antigen is unknown. This sample is part of a study of cytomegalovirus exposure and HLA in healthy donors. With 2 bases clipped from V and 2 bases from J, the junction kept 1 base outside the gene matches. Germline V gene lookup returns CDR1 MNHNY and CDR2 SVGAGI (reference sequence). CDR3 size: 14 residues. General study results and limits: Sequences of the TCR beta chain were said to predict the HLA-A and HLA-B alleles of most subjects accurately. When analyzed later, the rates of TCR association showed variation by HLA locus, with DRB1 the most and HLA-C the fewest. The study carried out a later analysis of TCR beta sequences. It associated some 15,000 of them with specific HLA alleles at a false discovery rate of 0.05. In vitro, a few CMV-associated chains proved specific for CMV antigens.

Vbeta (60) and Jbeta (13) primers were used in the PCR. Sequencing used immunoSEQ multiplex PCR; TCRdb keeps in-frame clones, though not all of them. The sample includes 150,000 to 200,000 clones, around 84% of them seen just once. The source of this sequence is a man younger than 30 in good health and CMV-seronegative. The sample consisted of PBMCs. This chain uses TRBV6-6 with TRBJ2-7; 9 nucleotides align to TRBD1. The CDR3 bases are TGTGCCAGCAGTTACCGGACAGGGGCCTACGAGCAGTACTTC. Its protein is CASSYRTGAYEQYF.